This TCR beta chain emerged from a study of cytomegalovirus exposure and HLA in healthy donors. Nominally healthy donors provided the samples, though records likely missed some immune exposures. The PCR was carried out with 60 Vbeta primers and 13 Jbeta primers. TCRdb keeps only in-frame clones here, not all; method: immunoSEQ multiplex PCR. Among about 250,000 clones listed, around 80% were seen once. Looked up from germline, CDR1 is SGHRS and CDR2 is YFSETQ. Trimming pared 0 bases from V and 0 bases from J, leaving 22 bases between. CDR3 length: 20 residues. The source of this sequence is a boy aged 5-17 years in good health and CMV-seronegative. The rearrangement links TRBV5-1 to TRBJ1-3, with D possibly matching TRBD1 (5 bases). The sequencing sample was made of PBMCs. The CDR3 DNA reads as TGCGCCAGCAGCTTGGACCGGGACTCCCTCTTACTAAGCTCTGGAAACACCATATATTTT. It specifies CASSLDRDSLLLSSGNTIYF.